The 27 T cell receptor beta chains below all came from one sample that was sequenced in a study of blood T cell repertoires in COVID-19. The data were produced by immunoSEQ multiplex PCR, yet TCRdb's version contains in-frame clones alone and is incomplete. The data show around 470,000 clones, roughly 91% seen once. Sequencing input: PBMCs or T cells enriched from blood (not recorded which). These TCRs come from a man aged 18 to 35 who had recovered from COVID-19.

Here the CDR3 reads CASRHNSGANVLTF. DNA for the CDR3: TGTGCCAGTAGACATAACTCTGGGGCCAACGTCCTGACTTTC. V gene TRBV19 combines with J gene TRBJ2-6; D remains ambiguous. Germline CDR1 and CDR2: LNHDA and SQIVND (reference sequence). Trimming took 6 bases from V and 0 from J, leaving 6 bases between them. This CDR3 spans 14 amino acids.

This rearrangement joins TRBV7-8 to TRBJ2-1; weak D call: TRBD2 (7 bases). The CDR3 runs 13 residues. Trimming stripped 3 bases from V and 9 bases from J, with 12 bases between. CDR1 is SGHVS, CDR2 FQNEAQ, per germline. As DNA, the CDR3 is TGTGCCAGCAGCTTGGGGGGGGGCCTTGAGCAGTTCTTC. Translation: CASSLGGGLEQFF. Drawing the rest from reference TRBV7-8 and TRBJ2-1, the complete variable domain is GAGVSQSPRYKVAKRGQDVALRCDPISGHVSLFWYQQALGQGPEFLTYFQNEAQLDKSGLPSDRFFAERPEGSVSTLKIQRTQQEDSAVYLCASSLGGGLEQFFGPGTRLTVL.

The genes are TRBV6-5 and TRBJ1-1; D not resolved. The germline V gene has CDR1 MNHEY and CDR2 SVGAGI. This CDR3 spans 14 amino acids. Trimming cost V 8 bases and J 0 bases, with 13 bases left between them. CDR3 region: CASGEEAMNTEAFF. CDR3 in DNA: TGTGCCAGCGGAGAGGAAGCCATGAACACTGAAGCTTTCTTT.

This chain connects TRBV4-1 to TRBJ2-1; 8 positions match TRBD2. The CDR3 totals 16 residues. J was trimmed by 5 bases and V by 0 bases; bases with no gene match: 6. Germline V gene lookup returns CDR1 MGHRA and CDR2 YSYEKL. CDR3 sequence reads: CASSQEGGLAHNEQFF. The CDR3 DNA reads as TGCGCCAGCAGCCAAGAGGGCGGACTAGCTCACAATGAGCAGTTCTTC.

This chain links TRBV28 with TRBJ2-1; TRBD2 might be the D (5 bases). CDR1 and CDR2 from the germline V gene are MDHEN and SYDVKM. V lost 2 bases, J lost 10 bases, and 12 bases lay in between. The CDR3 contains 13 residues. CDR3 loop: CASSLAAGIEQFF. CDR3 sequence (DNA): TGTGCCAGCAGTTTAGCCGCCGGGATAGAGCAGTTCTTC. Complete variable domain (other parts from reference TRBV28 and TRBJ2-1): DVKVTQSSRYLVKRTGEKVFLECVQDMDHENMFWYRQDPGLGLRLIYFSYDVKMKEKGDIPEGYSVSREKKERFSLILESASTNQTSMYLCASSLAAGIEQFFGPGTRLTVL.

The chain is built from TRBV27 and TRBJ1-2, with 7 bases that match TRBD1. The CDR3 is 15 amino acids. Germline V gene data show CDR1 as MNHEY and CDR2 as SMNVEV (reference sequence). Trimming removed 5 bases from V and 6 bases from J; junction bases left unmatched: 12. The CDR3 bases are TGTGCCAGCAGTCCCCAATATGACAGGGTGAATGGCTACACCTTC. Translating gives CASSPQYDRVNGYTF.

The CDR3 DNA sequence: TGTGCCGGGTCAGACAGCACCATATATTTT. Translated: CAGSDSTIYF. The rearrangement joins TRBV7-9 to TRBJ1-3; weak D call: TRBD1 (5 bases). Per germline, CDR1 SEHNR and CDR2 FQNEAQ (reference sequence). The CDR3 has 10 amino acids. The ends were cut back, 11 bases at V and 9 bases at J, with 11 bases in the middle.

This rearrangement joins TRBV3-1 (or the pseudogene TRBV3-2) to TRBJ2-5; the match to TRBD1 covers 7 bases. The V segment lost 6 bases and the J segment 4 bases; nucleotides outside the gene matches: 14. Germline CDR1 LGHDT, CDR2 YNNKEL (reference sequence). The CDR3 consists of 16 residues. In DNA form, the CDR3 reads TGTGCCAGCAGTCAGAAGGGGGCAGGGCTCCGAGAGACCCAGTACTTC. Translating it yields CASSQKGAGLRETQYF.

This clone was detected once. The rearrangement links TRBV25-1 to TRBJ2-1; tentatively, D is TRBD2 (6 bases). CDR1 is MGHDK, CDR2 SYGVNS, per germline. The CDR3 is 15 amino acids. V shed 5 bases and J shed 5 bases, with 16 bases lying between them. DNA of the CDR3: TGTGCCAGCAGTCGATTCGGGAGCACAAACAATGAGCAGTTCTTC. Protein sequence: CASSRFGSTNNEQFF.

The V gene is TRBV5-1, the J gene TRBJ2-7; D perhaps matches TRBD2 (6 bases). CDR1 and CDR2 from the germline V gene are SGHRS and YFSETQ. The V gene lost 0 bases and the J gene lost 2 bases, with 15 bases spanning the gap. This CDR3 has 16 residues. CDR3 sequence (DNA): TGCGCCAGCAGCTTGGCATCGGGGGTTGTCCCCTACGAGCAGTACTTC. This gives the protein CASSLASGVVPYEQYF. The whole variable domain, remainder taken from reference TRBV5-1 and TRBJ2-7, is KAGVTQTPRYLIKTRGQQVTLSCSPISGHRSVSWYQQTPGQGLQFLFEYFSETQRNKGNFPGRFSGRQFSNSRSEMNVSTLELGDSALYLCASSLASGVVPYEQYFGPGTRLTVT.

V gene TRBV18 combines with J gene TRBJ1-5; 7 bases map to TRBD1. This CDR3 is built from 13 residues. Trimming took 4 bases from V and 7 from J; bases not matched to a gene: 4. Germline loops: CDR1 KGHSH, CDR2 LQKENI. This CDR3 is CASSQGAGQPQHF. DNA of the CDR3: TGTGCCAGCTCACAGGGGGCAGGACAGCCCCAGCATTTT.

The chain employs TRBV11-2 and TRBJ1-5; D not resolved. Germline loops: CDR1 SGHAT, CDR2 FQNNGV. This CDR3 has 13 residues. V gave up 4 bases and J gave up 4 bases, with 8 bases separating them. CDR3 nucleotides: TGTGCCAGCAGCTCAACAGCAAATCAGCCCCAGCATTTT. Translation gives CASSSTANQPQHF.

In nucleotides, the CDR3 is TGTGCCAGCAGCTTAATGGCGGGAGTTCAAACCGGGGAGCTGTTTTTT. This gives the protein CASSLMAGVQTGELFF. The V and J genes are TRBV11-3 and TRBJ2-2; 7 bases map to TRBD2. This CDR3 is built from 16 residues. The V gene end was trimmed by 2 bases and the J gene end by 5 bases; junction bases not matched to a gene: 8. Germline V CDR1 and CDR2: SGHNT, YENEEA.

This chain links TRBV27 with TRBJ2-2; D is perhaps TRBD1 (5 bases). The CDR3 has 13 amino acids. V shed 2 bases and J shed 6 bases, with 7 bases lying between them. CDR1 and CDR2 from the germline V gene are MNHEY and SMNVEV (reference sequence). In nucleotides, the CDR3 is TGTGCCAGCAGTTTACCAGGGTCCGGGGAGCTGTTTTTT. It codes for CASSLPGSGELFF.

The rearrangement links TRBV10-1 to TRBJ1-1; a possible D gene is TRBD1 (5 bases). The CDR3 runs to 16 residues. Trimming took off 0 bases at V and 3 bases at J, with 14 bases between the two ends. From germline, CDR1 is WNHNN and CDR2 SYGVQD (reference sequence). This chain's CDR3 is CASSESRKGLDTEAFF. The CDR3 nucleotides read TGCGCCAGCAGTGAGTCGCGGAAGGGACTGGACACTGAAGCTTTCTTT.

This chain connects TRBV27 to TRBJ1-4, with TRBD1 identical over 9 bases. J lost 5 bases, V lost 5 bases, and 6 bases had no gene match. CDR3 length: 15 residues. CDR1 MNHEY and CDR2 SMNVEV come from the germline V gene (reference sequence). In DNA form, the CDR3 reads TGTGCCAGCAGTCCGGTGGACAGGGGAAATGAAAAACTGTTTTTT. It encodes CASSPVDRGNEKLFF.

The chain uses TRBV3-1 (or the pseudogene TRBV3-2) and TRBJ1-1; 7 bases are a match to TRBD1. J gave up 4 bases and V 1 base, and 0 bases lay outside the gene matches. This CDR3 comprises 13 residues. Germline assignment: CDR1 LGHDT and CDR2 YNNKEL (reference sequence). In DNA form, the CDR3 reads TGTGCCAGCAGCCAAGGGGACAGCACTGAAGCTTTCTTT. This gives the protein CASSQGDSTEAFF.

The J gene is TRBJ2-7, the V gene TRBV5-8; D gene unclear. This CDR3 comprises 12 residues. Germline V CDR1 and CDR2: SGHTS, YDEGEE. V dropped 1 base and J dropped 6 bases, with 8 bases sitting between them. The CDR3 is CASSLSVREQYF. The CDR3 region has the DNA TGTGCCAGCAGCTTGAGCGTTCGCGAGCAGTACTTC.

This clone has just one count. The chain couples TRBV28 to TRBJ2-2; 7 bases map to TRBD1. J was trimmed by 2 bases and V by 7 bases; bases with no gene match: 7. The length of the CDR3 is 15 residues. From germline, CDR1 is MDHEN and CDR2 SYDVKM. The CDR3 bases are TGTGCCAGCATGGGTGGGACAGCCAACACCGGGGAGCTGTTTTTT. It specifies CASMGGTANTGELFF.

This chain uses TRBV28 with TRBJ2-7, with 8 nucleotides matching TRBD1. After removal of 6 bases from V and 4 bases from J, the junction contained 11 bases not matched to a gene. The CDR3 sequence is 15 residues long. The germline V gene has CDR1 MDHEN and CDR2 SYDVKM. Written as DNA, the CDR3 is TGTGCCAGCAGCCCCCTAACAGGGGGGTCGTACGAGCAGTACTTC. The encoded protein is CASSPLTGGSYEQYF.

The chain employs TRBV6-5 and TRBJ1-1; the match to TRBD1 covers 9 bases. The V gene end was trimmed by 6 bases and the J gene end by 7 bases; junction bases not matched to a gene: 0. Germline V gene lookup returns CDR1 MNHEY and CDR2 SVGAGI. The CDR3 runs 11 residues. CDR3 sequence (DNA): TGTGCCAGCAGGGGACAGGGTGAAGCTTTCTTT. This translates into CASRGQGEAFF.

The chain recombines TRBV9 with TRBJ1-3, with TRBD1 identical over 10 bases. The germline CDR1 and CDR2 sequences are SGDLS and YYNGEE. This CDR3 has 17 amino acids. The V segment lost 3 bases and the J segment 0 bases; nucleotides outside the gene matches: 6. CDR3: CASSAGTGVLSGNTIYF. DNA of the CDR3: TGTGCCAGCAGCGCCGGGACAGGGGTCCTCTCTGGAAACACCATATATTTT.

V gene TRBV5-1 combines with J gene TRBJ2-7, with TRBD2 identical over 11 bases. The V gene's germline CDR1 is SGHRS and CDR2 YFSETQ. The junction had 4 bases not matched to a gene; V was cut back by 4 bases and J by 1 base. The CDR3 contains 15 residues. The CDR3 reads CASSRGTSGSYEQYF. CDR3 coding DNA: TGCGCCAGCAGCCGGGGGACTAGCGGTTCCTACGAGCAGTACTTC.

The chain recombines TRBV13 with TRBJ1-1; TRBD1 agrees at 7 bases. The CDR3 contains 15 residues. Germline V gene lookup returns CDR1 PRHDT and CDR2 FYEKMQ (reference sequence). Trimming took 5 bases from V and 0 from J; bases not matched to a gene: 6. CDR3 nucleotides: TGTGCCAGCAGCACCAGACAGGGAATGAACACTGAAGCTTTCTTT. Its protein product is CASSTRQGMNTEAFF.

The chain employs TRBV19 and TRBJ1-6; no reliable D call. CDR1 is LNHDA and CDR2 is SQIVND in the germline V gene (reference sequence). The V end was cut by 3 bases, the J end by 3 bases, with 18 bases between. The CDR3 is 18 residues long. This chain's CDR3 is CASSMAAARSGYNSPLHF. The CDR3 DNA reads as TGTGCCAGTAGTATGGCGGCAGCCAGAAGCGGCTATAATTCACCCCTCCACTTT.

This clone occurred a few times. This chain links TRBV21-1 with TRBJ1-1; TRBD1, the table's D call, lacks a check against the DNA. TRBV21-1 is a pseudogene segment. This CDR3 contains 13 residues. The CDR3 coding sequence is TGTGCCAGCAGCACACCACAGGGCGCTAGGGCTTTCTTT. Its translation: CASSTPQGARAFF.

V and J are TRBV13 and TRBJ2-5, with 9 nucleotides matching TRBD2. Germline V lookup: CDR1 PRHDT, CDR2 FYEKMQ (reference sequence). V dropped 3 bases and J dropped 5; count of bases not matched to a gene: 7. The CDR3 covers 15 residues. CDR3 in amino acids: CASSFGGRAMETQYF. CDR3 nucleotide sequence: TGTGCCAGCAGCTTCGGCGGGAGGGCCATGGAGACCCAGTACTTC.